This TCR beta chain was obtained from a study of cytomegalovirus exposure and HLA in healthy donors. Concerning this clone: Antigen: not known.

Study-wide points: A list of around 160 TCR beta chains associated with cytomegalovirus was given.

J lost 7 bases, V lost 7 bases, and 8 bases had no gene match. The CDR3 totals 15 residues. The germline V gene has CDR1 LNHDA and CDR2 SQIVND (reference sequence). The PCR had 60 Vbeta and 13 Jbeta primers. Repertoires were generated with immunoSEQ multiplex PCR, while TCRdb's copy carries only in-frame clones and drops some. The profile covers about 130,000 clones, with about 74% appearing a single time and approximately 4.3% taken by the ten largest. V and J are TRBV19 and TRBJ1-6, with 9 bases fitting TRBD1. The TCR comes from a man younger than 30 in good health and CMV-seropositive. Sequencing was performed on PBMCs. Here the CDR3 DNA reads TGTGCCAGTACCGACCGGGACAGGGACAATTCACCCCTCCACTTT. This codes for CASTDRDRDNSPLHF. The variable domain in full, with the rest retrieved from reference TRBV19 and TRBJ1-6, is DGGITQSPKYLFRKEGQNVTLSCEQNLNHDAMYWYRQDPGQGLRLIYYSQIVNDFQKGDIAEGYSVSREKKESFPLTVTSAQKNPTAFYLCASTDRDRDNSPLHFGNGTRLTVT.